These 16 T cell receptor beta chains were sequenced from one sample in a study of response to subunit inactivated influenza vaccine. Via MiXCR, TCRdb re-called the RT-PCR reads, giving one row per CDR3 protein. The sample records around 530,000 distinct CDR3 sequences, 16% being singletons. Sequenced here: CD4+ T cells sorted from PBMCs, sampled around 2 years after vaccination. The receptor set was obtained from a man between 50 and 70 years old who received an inactivated influenza vaccine.

The chain uses TRBV12-3 or TRBV12-4 and TRBJ1-1; D not certain. V dropped 1 base and J dropped 4 bases, with 10 bases sitting between them. This CDR3 spans 14 amino acids. CDR3 coding DNA: TGTGCCAGCAGTTTAGACAGAACGGTCACTGAAGCTTTCTTT. As protein: CASSLDRTVTEAFF.

J is TRBJ1-4 and V is TRBV12-3 or TRBV12-4; 7 bases fit TRBD1. The CDR3 contains 15 residues. The ends lost 5 bases at V and 8 bases at J; junction bases unmatched: 11. The CDR3 sequence: CASSARQGFQEKLFF. DNA of the CDR3: TGTGCCAGCAGTGCCCGACAGGGTTTTCAGGAAAAACTGTTTTTT.

This chain joins TRBV14 and TRBJ2-3; 9 bases match TRBD2. Losses at the gene ends were 1 base for V and 4 bases for J; bases not matched to a gene: 3. This CDR3 region has 15 residues. Germline CDR1 is SGHDN and CDR2 is FVKESK. The CDR3 DNA reads TGTGCCAGCAGCCAAGTAGCGGGAGCCCCAGATACGCAGTATTTT. It translates to CASSQVAGAPDTQYF. Based on the CDR3 plus reference TRBV14 and TRBJ2-3, the full variable domain is EAGVTQFPSHSVIEKGQTVTLRCDPISGHDNLYWYRRVMGKEIKFLLHFVKESKQDESGMPNNRFLAERTGGTYSTLKVQPAELEDSGVYFCASSQVAGAPDTQYFGPGTRLTVL.

This clonotype was detected a few times. Here the CDR3 reads CASSEPGRINEQFF. The CDR3 DNA follows: TGTGCCAGCAGTGAACCGGGACGGATCAATGAGCAGTTCTTC. The genes are TRBV6-1 and TRBJ2-1; either TRBD1 or TRBD2 may supply D (5 bases each). The CDR3 length is 14 residues. Germline CDR1 is MNHNS and CDR2 is SASEGT. The V end lost 2 bases, the J end lost 6 bases, and 11 bases lay between the germline ends.

This clonotype was picked up a small number of times. This chain joins TRBV2 and TRBJ1-2; no clear D gene. V was cut by 8 bases and J by 2 bases, with 12 bases left in between. CDR1 and CDR2 from the germline V gene are SNHLY and FYNNEI. The CDR3 spans 13 residues. The CDR3 coding sequence is TGTGCCAGCCTGGAGACTCGGAACTATGGCTACACCTTC. Its translation: CASLETRNYGYTF.

The sample holds many counts of this clonotype. This chain uses TRBV4-3 with TRBJ2-1; 7 nucleotides match TRBD1. V was pared by 5 bases and J by 3 bases, with 4 bases of the junction left unmatched. This CDR3 has 14 residues. Germline V CDR1 and CDR2: LGHNA, YSLEER. The DNA of the CDR3 is TGCGCCAGCAGCAAGGACAGGCTCTACAATGAGCAGTTCTTC. It specifies CASSKDRLYNEQFF.

This clonotype occurred a few times. V gene TRBV7-3 combines with J gene TRBJ2-7; 11 nucleotides align to TRBD2. With 5 bases clipped from V and 3 bases from J, the junction kept 3 bases outside the gene matches. Germline V CDR1 and CDR2: SGHTA, FQGTGA. The CDR3 runs 14 residues. CDR3 protein: CASSETSGDYEQYF. The CDR3 bases are TGTGCCAGCAGCGAGACTAGCGGGGACTACGAGCAGTACTTC.

In this sample, this clonotype turned up a few times. The rearrangement joins TRBV7-8 to TRBJ2-5, with 11 bases matching TRBD2. The J segment lost 6 bases and the V segment lost 1 base, leaving 10 bases of the junction unmatched. The CDR3 has 17 residues. The germline CDR1 and CDR2 sequences are SGHVS and FQNEAQ. This CDR3 reads CASSLVPSTSGTKTQYF. The CDR3 nucleotides read TGTGCCAGCAGCTTAGTCCCCTCGACTAGCGGGACCAAGACCCAGTACTTC.

V is TRBV30 and J is TRBJ2-7; D is unclear. This CDR3 has 13 amino acids. Germline V lookup: CDR1 GTSNPN, CDR2 SVGIG (reference sequence). Trimming cost V 0 bases and J 2 bases, with 8 bases left between them. As DNA, the CDR3 is TGTGCCTGGAGTGTAGGCTTTGCCTACGAGCAGTACTTC. This gives the protein CAWSVGFAYEQYF.

This clonotype was detected many times. The rearrangement joins TRBV10-3 to TRBJ2-7; D not certain. V shed 3 bases and J shed 7 bases, with 13 bases lying between them. This CDR3 contains 13 residues. Germline V gene lookup returns CDR1 ENHRY and CDR2 SYGVKD. The CDR3 bases are TGTGCCATCAGTGAATCTGGGTTTGGGGAGCAGTACTTC. This gives the protein CAISESGFGEQYF.

This clonotype was seen many times. The chain is built from TRBV30 and TRBJ1-5; D remains unclear. The V end lost 1 base, the J end lost 4 bases, and 5 bases lay between the germline ends. Germline loops: CDR1 GTSNPN, CDR2 SVGIG (reference sequence). The CDR3 spans 12 residues. CDR3 nucleotides: TGTGCCTGGAGTGCGGGGAATCAGCCCCAGCATTTT. This codes for CAWSAGNQPQHF.

This clonotype was observed a handful of times. The rearrangement joins TRBV2 to TRBJ2-1; TRBD1 might be the D (5 bases). V was clipped by 5 bases and J by 6 bases, with 11 bases between them. Germline assignment: CDR1 SNHLY and CDR2 FYNNEI. This CDR3 region has 13 residues. The CDR3 region is CASSLQGFNEQFF. In DNA, the CDR3 is TGTGCCAGCAGTCTTCAGGGATTCAATGAGCAGTTCTTC.

This clonotype has more than one count but fewer than ten. The V gene is TRBV20-1, the J gene TRBJ2-2, with a possible D match to TRBD1 (5 bases). The CDR3 consists of 16 residues. Trimming left V 1 base short and J 5 bases short, with 17 bases between. Germline CDR1 and CDR2: DFQATT and SNEGSKA (reference sequence). The CDR3 loop reads CSARGQPGIKTGELFF. CDR3 DNA: TGCAGTGCTAGAGGCCAACCAGGGATCAAGACCGGGGAGCTGTTTTTT.

This clonotype was seen a handful of times. The chain has TRBV4-2 and TRBJ2-7; D is undetermined. The CDR3 covers 13 residues. V was cut by 1 base and J by 2 bases, with 6 bases left in between. The germline gives CDR1 LGHNA, CDR2 YNFKEQ. The CDR3 protein is CASSQVDPYEQYF. Here the CDR3 DNA reads TGTGCCAGCAGCCAAGTAGACCCCTACGAGCAGTACTTC.

The rearrangement joins TRBV28 to TRBJ2-5; 7 positions agree with TRBD2. Germline V gene sequence: CDR1 MDHEN, CDR2 SYDVKM. CDR3 length: 14 amino acids. With 1 base clipped from V and 5 bases from J, the junction kept 4 bases outside the gene matches. CDR3 in DNA: TGTGCCAGCAGTTTATTGGGAGGGATCGAGACCCAGTACTTC. This gives the protein CASSLLGGIETQYF.

V is TRBV2 and J is TRBJ2-7; 13 bases agree with TRBD2. V shed 0 bases and J 7 bases; nucleotides not matched to a gene: 3. CDR1 and CDR2 (germline): SNHLY, FYNNEI. This CDR3 is 15 amino acids long. CDR3 nucleotide sequence: TGTGCCAGCAGTGAAGCCGGACTAGCGGGAGATGAGCAGTACTTC. It yields the protein CASSEAGLAGDEQYF.